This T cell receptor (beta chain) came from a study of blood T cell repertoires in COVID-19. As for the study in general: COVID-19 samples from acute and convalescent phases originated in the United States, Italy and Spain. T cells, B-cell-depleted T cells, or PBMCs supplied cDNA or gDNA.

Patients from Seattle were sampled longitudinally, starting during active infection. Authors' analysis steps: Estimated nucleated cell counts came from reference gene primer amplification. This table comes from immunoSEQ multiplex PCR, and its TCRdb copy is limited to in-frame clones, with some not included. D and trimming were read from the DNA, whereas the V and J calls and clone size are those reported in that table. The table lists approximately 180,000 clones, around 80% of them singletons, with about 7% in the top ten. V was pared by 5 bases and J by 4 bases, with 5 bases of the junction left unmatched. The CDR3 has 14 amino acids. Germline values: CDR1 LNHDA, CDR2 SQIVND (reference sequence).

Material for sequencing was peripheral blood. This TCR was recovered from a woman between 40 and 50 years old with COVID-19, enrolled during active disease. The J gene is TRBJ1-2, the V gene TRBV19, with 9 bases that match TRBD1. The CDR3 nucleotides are TGTGCCAGTAGTCTACAGGGGGCCGGCTATGGCTACACCTTC. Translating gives CASSLQGAGYGYTF.